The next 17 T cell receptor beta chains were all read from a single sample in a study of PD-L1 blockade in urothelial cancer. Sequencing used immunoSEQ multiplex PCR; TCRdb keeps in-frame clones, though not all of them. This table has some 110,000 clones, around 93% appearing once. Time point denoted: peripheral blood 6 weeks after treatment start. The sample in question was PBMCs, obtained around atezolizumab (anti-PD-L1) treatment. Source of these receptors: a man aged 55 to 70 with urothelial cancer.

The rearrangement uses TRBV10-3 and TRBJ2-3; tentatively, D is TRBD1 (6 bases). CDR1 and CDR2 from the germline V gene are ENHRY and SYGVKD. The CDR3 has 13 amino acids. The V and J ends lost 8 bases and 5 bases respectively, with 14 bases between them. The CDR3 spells CAIARGGRDTQYF. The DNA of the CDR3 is TGTGCCATCGCGAGAGGGGGTCGAGATACGCAGTATTTT.

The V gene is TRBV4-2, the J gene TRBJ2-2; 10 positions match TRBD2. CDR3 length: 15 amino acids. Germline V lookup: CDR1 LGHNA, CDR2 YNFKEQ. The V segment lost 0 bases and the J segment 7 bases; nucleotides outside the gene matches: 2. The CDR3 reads CASSQETSGNGELFF. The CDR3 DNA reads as TGTGCCAGCAGCCAAGAAACTAGCGGGAACGGGGAGCTGTTTTTT.

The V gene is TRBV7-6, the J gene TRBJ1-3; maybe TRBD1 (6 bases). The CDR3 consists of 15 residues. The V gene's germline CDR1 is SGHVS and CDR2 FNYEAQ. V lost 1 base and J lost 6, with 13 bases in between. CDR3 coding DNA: TGTGCCAGCAGCTTAGAAGCAGGGGTGACAAACACCATATATTTT. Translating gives CASSLEAGVTNTIYF.

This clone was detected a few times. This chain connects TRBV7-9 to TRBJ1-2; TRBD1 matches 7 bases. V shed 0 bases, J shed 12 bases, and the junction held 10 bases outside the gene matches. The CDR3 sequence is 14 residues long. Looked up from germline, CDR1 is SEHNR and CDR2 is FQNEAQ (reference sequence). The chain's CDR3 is CASSLASTGPMDTF. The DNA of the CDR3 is TGTGCCAGCAGCTTAGCCTCGACAGGGCCGATGGACACCTTC.

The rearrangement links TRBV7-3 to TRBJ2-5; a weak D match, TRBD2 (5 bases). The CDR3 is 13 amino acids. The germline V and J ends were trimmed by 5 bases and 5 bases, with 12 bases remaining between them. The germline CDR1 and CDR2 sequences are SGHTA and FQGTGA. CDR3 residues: CASSPTPGETQYF. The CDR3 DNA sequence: TGTGCCAGCAGCCCAACCCCGGGGGAGACCCAGTACTTC.

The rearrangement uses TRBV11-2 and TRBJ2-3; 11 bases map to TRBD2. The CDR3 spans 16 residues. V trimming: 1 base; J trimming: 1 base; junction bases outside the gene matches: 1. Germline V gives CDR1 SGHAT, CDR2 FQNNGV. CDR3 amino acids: CASSLGGLAGTDTQYF. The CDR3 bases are TGTGCCAGCAGCTTAGGGGGACTAGCGGGCACAGATACGCAGTATTTT.

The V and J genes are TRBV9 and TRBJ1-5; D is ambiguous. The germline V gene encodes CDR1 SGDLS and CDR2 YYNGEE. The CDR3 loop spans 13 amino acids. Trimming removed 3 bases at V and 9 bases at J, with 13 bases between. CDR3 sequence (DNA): TGTGCCAGCAGCGCCAACCCCGGGGTGCCCCAGCATTTT. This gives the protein CASSANPGVPQHF. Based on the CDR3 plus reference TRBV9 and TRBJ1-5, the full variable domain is DSGVTQTPKHLITATGQRVTLRCSPRSGDLSVYWYQQSLDQGLQFLIQYYNGEERAKGNILERFSAQQFPDLHSELNLSSLELGDSALYFCASSANPGVPQHFGDGTRLSIL.

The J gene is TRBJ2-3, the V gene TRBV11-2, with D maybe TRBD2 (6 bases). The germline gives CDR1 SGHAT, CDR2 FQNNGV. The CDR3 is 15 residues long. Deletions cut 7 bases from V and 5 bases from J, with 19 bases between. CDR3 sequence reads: CASTERLDFGDTQYF. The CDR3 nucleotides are TGTGCCAGCACCGAACGACTAGATTTTGGAGATACGCAGTATTTT.

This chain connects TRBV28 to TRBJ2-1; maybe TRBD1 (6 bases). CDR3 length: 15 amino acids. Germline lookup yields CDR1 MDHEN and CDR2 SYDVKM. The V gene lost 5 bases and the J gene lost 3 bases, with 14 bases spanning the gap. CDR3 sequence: CASSPSGQLYNEQFF. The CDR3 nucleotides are TGTGCCAGCAGTCCATCGGGACAACTCTACAATGAGCAGTTCTTC.

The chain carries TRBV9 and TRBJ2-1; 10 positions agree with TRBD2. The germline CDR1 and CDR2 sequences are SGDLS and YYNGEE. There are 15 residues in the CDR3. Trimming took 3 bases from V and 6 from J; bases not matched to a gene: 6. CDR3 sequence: CASSELAGTSNEQFF. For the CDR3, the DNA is TGTGCCAGCAGCGAACTAGCGGGGACTAGCAATGAGCAGTTCTTC.

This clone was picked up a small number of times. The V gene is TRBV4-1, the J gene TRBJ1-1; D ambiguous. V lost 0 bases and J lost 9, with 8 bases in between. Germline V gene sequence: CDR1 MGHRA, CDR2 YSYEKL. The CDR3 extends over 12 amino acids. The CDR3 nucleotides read TGCGCCAGCAGCCAAGATCGTTTTCAAGCTTTCTTT. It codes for CASSQDRFQAFF.

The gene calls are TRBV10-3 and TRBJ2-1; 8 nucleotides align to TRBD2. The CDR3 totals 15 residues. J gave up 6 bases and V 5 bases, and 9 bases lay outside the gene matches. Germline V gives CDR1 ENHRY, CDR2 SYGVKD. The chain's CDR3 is CAISSTAGGGNEQFF. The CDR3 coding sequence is TGTGCCATCAGTTCGACGGCGGGGGGCGGCAATGAGCAGTTCTTC.

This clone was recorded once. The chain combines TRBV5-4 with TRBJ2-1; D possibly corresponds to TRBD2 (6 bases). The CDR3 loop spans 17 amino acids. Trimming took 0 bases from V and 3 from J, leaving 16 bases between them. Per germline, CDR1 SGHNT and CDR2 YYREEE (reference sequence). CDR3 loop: CASSLGFWTIHYNEQFF. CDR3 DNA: TGTGCCAGCAGCTTGGGGTTCTGGACTATTCACTACAATGAGCAGTTCTTC.

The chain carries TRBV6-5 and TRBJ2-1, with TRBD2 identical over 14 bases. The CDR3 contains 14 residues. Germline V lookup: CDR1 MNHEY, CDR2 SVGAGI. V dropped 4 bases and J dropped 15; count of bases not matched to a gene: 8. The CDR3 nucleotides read TGTGCCAGCAGTTCTACAGGGACTAGCGGGGGTCCGTTCTTC. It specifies CASSSTGTSGGPFF.

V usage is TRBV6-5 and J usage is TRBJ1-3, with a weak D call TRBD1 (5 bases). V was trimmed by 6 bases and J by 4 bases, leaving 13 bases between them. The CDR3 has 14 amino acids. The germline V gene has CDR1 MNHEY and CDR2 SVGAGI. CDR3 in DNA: TGTGCCAGCAGCCCCAGTGGGGCCGGAAACACCATATATTTT. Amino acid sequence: CASSPSGAGNTIYF.

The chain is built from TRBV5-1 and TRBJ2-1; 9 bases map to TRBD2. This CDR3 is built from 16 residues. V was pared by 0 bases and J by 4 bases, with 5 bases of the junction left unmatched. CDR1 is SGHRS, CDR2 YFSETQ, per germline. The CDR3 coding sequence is TGCGCCAGCAGCTTGGGCCGCGGGGGGGCATACAATGAGCAGTTCTTC. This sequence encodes CASSLGRGGAYNEQFF.

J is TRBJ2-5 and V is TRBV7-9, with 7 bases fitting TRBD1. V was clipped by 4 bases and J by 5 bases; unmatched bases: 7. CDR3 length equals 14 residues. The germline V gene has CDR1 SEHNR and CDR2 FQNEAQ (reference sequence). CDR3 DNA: TGTGCCAGCAGCTCGGGACAGCCTACCGAGACCCAGTACTTC. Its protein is CASSSGQPTETQYF.